This T cell receptor (beta chain) was sequenced during a study of shared clonotypes between healthy human individuals. The CDR3 is 15 residues long. The germline CDR1 and CDR2 sequences are SEHNR and FQNEAQ (reference sequence). V was clipped by 1 base and J by 2 bases, with 9 bases between them. Profiling relied on immunoSEQ multiplex PCR, and the TCRdb table lists in-frame clones only, not all of them. The table has 100,000 or so clones, around 71% seen once. Input material: memory CD8+ T cells sorted from blood. Sample subset: CD45RO+ cells pooled with CCR7-negative TemRA cells. J is TRBJ2-4 and V is TRBV7-9, with D possibly TRBD2 on 6 matching bases. This TCR was sampled from a woman in her thirties in good health. The CDR3 is CASSLGEDPKNIQYF. The CDR3 coding sequence is TGTGCCAGCAGCTTAGGGGAGGACCCCAAAAACATTCAGTACTTC.